The 12 T cell receptor beta chains listed next were all sequenced from one sample in a study of cytomegalovirus exposure and HLA in healthy donors (TCRdb year 2017). The library was built by means of the immunoSEQ multiplex PCR assay. For the multiplex PCR, a mixture combining 60 forward primers for TCR Vbeta segments and 13 reverse primers for TCR Jbeta segments was used. Not all clones reach the TCRdb copy of this immuneACCESS table, which keeps in-frame sequences only. Checked studies attribute under half of the gap to unresolved V genes and leave the rest unexplained. The sample table holds roughly 150,000 clones, of which around 83% were seen once. The ten most abundant clones make up roughly 0.99% of the sample. The sample consisted of PBMCs. The receptors here all came from a girl aged 2 to 10 in good health and CMV-seropositive.

This CDR3 is CASSETGRYTDTQYF. The CDR3, as DNA: TGCGCCAGCAGCGAGACAGGACGTTACACAGATACGCAGTATTTT. The chain couples TRBV5-1 to TRBJ2-3; a weak D match, TRBD1 (6 bases). The V end was cut by 4 bases, the J end by 2 bases, with 14 bases between. In germline, CDR1 is SGHRS, CDR2 YFSETQ. The CDR3 runs to 15 residues.

The chain couples TRBV30 to TRBJ2-1, with D possibly matching TRBD2 (5 bases). CDR1 and CDR2 (germline): GTSNPN, SVGIG (reference sequence). The V end lost 5 bases, the J end lost 6 bases, and 14 bases lay between the germline ends. The CDR3 has 13 residues. The CDR3 reads CAWSLDWVNEQFF. The CDR3 DNA follows: TGTGCCTGGTCACTAGATTGGGTCAATGAGCAGTTCTTC.

The CDR3 DNA is TGTGCCAGCAGACGGACAGGGCCTTCCTACGAGCAGTACTTC. Translating it yields CASRRTGPSYEQYF. This rearrangement joins TRBV6-5 to TRBJ2-7; TRBD1 matches 8 bases. Trimming cost V 6 bases and J 1 base; bases outside gene matches: 5. This CDR3 has 14 residues. The germline gives CDR1 MNHEY, CDR2 SVGAGI.

This chain joins TRBV4-1 and TRBJ2-1; 8 nucleotides line up with TRBD2. Germline V gives CDR1 MGHRA, CDR2 YSYEKL. With V trimmed by 5 bases and J by 4 bases, 10 bases remained unmatched. The CDR3 contains 16 residues. The DNA of the CDR3 is TGCGCCAGCAGCGAAGCAGCGGGAGAACGATACAATGAGCAGTTCTTC. It yields the protein CASSEAAGERYNEQFF.

J is TRBJ2-3 and V is TRBV28; the D gene is possibly TRBD2 (5 bases). CDR3 length equals 18 residues. V was trimmed by 2 bases and J by 5 bases, leaving 23 bases between them. Germline CDR1 and CDR2: MDHEN and SYDVKM. CDR3 nucleotide sequence: TGTGCCAGCAGTTTAGGGTCCGGGGTGATGAGCTCGGGAGATACGCAGTATTTT. It is translated as CASSLGSGVMSSGDTQYF.

The V call is TRBV5-1, the J call TRBJ1-2; 7 bases match TRBD1. CDR1 and CDR2 from the germline V gene are SGHRS and YFSETQ. Losses at the gene ends were 0 bases for V and 2 bases for J; bases not matched to a gene: 4. The CDR3 sequence is 15 residues long. The CDR3 reads CASSLEVQGNYGYTF. CDR3 coding DNA: TGCGCCAGCAGCTTGGAAGTACAGGGGAACTATGGCTACACCTTC.

This clone occurred a few times. The chain's CDR3 is CASSESGGGEQFF. The CDR3 DNA sequence: TGTGCCAGCAGTGAATCAGGGGGAGGAGAGCAGTTCTTC. This chain uses TRBV25-1 with TRBJ2-1; D possibly corresponds to TRBD1 (7 bases). The length of the CDR3 is 13 residues. Deletions cut 1 base from V and 10 bases from J, with 11 bases between. CDR1 MGHDK and CDR2 SYGVNS come from the germline V gene.

This rearrangement joins TRBV20-1 to TRBJ1-1; D unclear. V lost 0 bases, J lost 10 bases, and 9 bases lay in between. The germline gives CDR1 DFQATT, CDR2 SNEGSKA (reference sequence). The CDR3 is 11 amino acids. The DNA of the CDR3 is TGCAGTGCTAGAGAATCGGTTAGAGCTTTCTTT. Its translation: CSARESVRAFF.

V and J are TRBV6-6 and TRBJ2-1; possibly TRBD1 for D (5 bases). V dropped 4 bases and J dropped 7 bases, with 17 bases sitting between them. CDR3 length: 15 amino acids. Germline V CDR1 and CDR2: MNHNY, SVGAGI (reference sequence). The CDR3: CASSSPGRAGNEQFF. CDR3 sequence (DNA): TGTGCCAGCAGTTCACCCGGCAGGGCAGGTAATGAGCAGTTCTTC.

This clone appeared a single time. The chain links TRBV6-6 to TRBJ2-3, with 10 bases lining up with TRBD2. The CDR3 consists of 16 residues. Germline lookup yields CDR1 MNHNY and CDR2 SVGAGI (reference sequence). Unmatched junction bases numbered 6, after V lost 4 bases and J lost 2 bases. This CDR3 reads CASSFRLAGITDTQYF. In DNA, the CDR3 is TGTGCCAGCAGTTTTAGACTAGCGGGTATCACAGATACGCAGTATTTT.

The chain is built from TRBV10-1 and TRBJ2-7; 13 nucleotides agree with TRBD2. The germline gives CDR1 WNHNN, CDR2 SYGVQD (reference sequence). CDR3 length: 17 residues. Trimming removed 3 bases from V and 0 bases from J; junction bases left unmatched: 5. CDR3 protein: CASSDSGLAGLSYEQYF. CDR3 nucleotide sequence: TGCGCCAGCAGTGACTCGGGACTAGCGGGACTCTCCTACGAGCAGTACTTC.

This chain links TRBV4-1 with TRBJ2-1; D gene ambiguous. The germline CDR1 and CDR2 sequences are MGHRA and YSYEKL. CDR3 length equals 15 residues. Trimming pared 1 base from V and 0 bases from J, leaving 7 bases between. The DNA of the CDR3 is TGCGCCAGCAGCCAAGGGCCATACTCCTACAATGAGCAGTTCTTC. This encodes CASSQGPYSYNEQFF.